The rows below give T cell receptor beta chains drawn from one sample of a study of blood T cell repertoires in COVID-19. The table came from immunoSEQ multiplex PCR; TCRdb's copy has only in-frame clones and leaves some out. The table shows about 130,000 clones, with roughly nine tenths occurring only once. The sample comprised peripheral blood. The receptor source for this set is a man aged 55-75 years with COVID-19, enrolled during active disease. Both conserved end residues are part of each CDR3. The order of the fields is V gene, clone size, D gene, J gene, CDR3 DNA, CDR3 protein. D genes are given only for firm matches. The listing skips clone size in some rows; elsewhere it reads once, few, many or a size class.

V: TRBV5-1; size: -; D: TRBD2; J: TRBJ2-5; DNA: TGCGCCAGCAGCTGGGTTCCAGCCGGCCGGGGGGAGGGAGAGACCCAGTACTTC; CDR3: CASSWVPAGRGEGETQYF
V: TRBV18; size: -; D: TRBD2; J: TRBJ2-2; DNA: TGTGCCAGCTCACTTGGGACTAGCGGCACCGGGGAGCTGTTTTTT; CDR3: CASSLGTSGTGELFF
V: TRBV3-1/TRBV3-2; size: -; D: -; J: TRBJ1-4; DNA: TGTGCCAGCAGCCAAGACCCAGGGCGCCGGGAAAAACTGTTTTTT; CDR3: CASSQDPGRREKLFF
V: TRBV19; size: -; D: TRBD1; J: TRBJ1-2; DNA: TGTGCCAGTAGATTGACAGGGGTCAACTATGGCTACACCTTC; CDR3: CASRLTGVNYGYTF
V: TRBV9; size: -; D: TRBD2; J: TRBJ2-1; DNA: TGTGCCAGCAGCGCCTCGGGGGGGATTCCAATTGAGCAGTTCTTC; CDR3: CASSASGGIPIEQFF
V: TRBV18; size: -; D: -; J: TRBJ1-3; DNA: TGTGCCAGCTCCCGTGAGGGGGGGCCTGGAAACACCATATATTTT; CDR3: CASSREGGPGNTIYF
V: TRBV2; size: -; D: -; J: TRBJ2-7; DNA: TGTGCCAGCAGTGAAGTCAGCTACGAGCAGTACTTC; CDR3: CASSEVSYEQYF
V: TRBV5-6; size: -; D: -; J: TRBJ1-1; DNA: TGTGCCAGCAGCCCTGTGGGCGGCGGGGCTTTCTTT; CDR3: CASSPVGGGAFF
V: TRBV10-1; size: -; D: -; J: TRBJ2-1; DNA: TGCGCCAGCAGTGCTACGCCGTCTAATGAGCAGTTCTTC; CDR3: CASSATPSNEQFF
V: TRBV7-9; size: -; D: -; J: TRBJ2-1; DNA: TGTGCCAGCAGCTTAGATGTGGGGCCGGGCTACAATGAGCAGTTCTTC; CDR3: CASSLDVGPGYNEQFF
V: TRBV12-3/TRBV12-4; size: -; D: -; J: TRBJ1-5; DNA: TGTGCCAGCAGCCTGACTGGGTGGCAGCCCCAGCATTTT; CDR3: CASSLTGWQPQHF
V: TRBV13; size: -; D: TRBD1; J: TRBJ2-1; DNA: TGTGCCAGCAGCTCACCCCCGGGACAGGGATACAATGAGCAGTTCTTC; CDR3: CASSSPPGQGYNEQFF
V: TRBV5-1; size: -; D: TRBD1; J: TRBJ2-7; DNA: TGCGCCAGCAGCTCCGGGGGCAGGGGGCGATCCTACGAGCAGTACTTC; CDR3: CASSSGGRGRSYEQYF
V: TRBV11-2; size: -; D: TRBD1; J: TRBJ2-3; DNA: TGTGCCAGCAGCCTAGGGACAGTTGGAGATACGCAGTATTTT; CDR3: CASSLGTVGDTQYF
V: TRBV12-2; size: once; D: -; J: TRBJ2-7; DNA: TGTGCAAGTCGCTTAGTGGGGGACCGGACTATCGATCTAGCGGGATTTACGCCCTACGAGCAGTACTTC; CDR3: CASRLVGDRTIDLAGFTPYEQYF
V: TRBV10-2; size: -; D: -; J: TRBJ1-5; DNA: TGCGCCAGCATGAGGATTGGCAATCAGCCCCAGCATTTT; CDR3: CASMRIGNQPQHF
V: TRBV11-3; size: -; D: -; J: TRBJ2-1; DNA: TGTGCCAGCAGCTCCCTGACCGCCGGGAATGAGCAGTTCTTC; CDR3: CASSSLTAGNEQFF
V: TRBV5-6; size: once; D: TRBD1; J: TRBJ2-5; DNA: TGTGCCAGCAGCTTGCTAGGACAGGGCCAAGAGACCCAGTACTTC; CDR3: CASSLLGQGQETQYF
V: TRBV5-1; size: -; D: -; J: TRBJ2-7; DNA: TGCGCCAGCAGCCCAGCGACAGCCTACGAGCAGTACTTC; CDR3: CASSPATAYEQYF
V: TRBV6-5; size: -; D: TRBD1; J: TRBJ1-2; DNA: TGTGCCAGCAGTTTGAGGACAGGGACTTATGGCTACACCTTC; CDR3: CASSLRTGTYGYTF
V: TRBV5-1; size: -; D: -; J: TRBJ2-2; DNA: TGCGCCAGCAGCTTGTTCTCGGCCGGGGAGCTGTTTTTT; CDR3: CASSLFSAGELFF
V: TRBV19; size: -; D: -; J: TRBJ1-2; DNA: TGTGCCAGTAGTCGAGGGAGCGGCTACACCTTC; CDR3: CASSRGSGYTF
V: TRBV5-1; size: -; D: TRBD1; J: TRBJ1-1; DNA: TGCGCCAGCAGCAACAGGGGGTACACTGAAGCTTTCTTT; CDR3: CASSNRGYTEAFF
V: TRBV29-1; size: -; D: -; J: TRBJ2-7; DNA: TGCAGCGTTGAAGTTAGGGGCTACGAGCAGTACTTC; CDR3: CSVEVRGYEQYF
V: TRBV13; size: -; D: TRBD2; J: TRBJ2-3; DNA: TGTGCCAGCAGCCTAACCGGGACTAGCGGGAGAACAGATACGCAGTATTTT; CDR3: CASSLTGTSGRTDTQYF